What follows are 28 T cell receptor beta chains derived from one specimen sequenced in a study of PD-1 blockade in classical Hodgkin lymphoma. Brentuximab vedotin exposure varied among the patients, all of whom had relapsed after autologous stem cell transplantation. Magnetic negative selection was used to purify CD4+ T cells from thawed PBMCs. Sequencing was performed with immunoSEQ multiplex PCR; in TCRdb, only in-frame clones are kept and a portion is missing. The table has approximately 25,000 clones, 84% seen once. The sample in question was CD4+ T cells from blood, obtained at baseline. Receptors originate from a human donor with classical Hodgkin lymphoma.

V and J are TRBV25-1 and TRBJ1-2; no clear D. Germline CDR1 MGHDK, CDR2 SYGVNS. This CDR3 has 11 amino acids. V lost 7 bases and J 4 bases, leaving 7 bases between the germline ends. CDR3 nucleotide sequence: TGTGCCAGCACAGGCGCCTATGGCTACACCTTC. Encoded protein: CASTGAYGYTF.

The chain carries TRBV29-1 and TRBJ1-5, with a tentative D call TRBD1 (5 bases). V shed 5 bases and J shed 5 bases, with 10 bases lying between them. The germline V gene encodes CDR1 SQVTM and CDR2 ANQGSEA. CDR3 length equals 12 residues. The CDR3: CSVWTYDQPQHF. Written as DNA, the CDR3 is TGCAGCGTTTGGACATACGATCAGCCCCAGCATTTT.

This chain connects TRBV2 to TRBJ1-1; D may be TRBD1 (5 bases). Germline values: CDR1 SNHLY, CDR2 FYNNEI. Between the trimmed V and J ends, which lost 0 bases and 3 bases, there was a span of 11 bases. The CDR3 is 15 residues long. As DNA, the CDR3 is TGTGCCAGCAGTGAAGCGGGGCAGAGCCACACTGAAGCTTTCTTT. This codes for CASSEAGQSHTEAFF.

The chain employs TRBV18 and TRBJ1-1; maybe TRBD1 (5 bases). V lost 3 bases and J 4 bases, leaving 12 bases between the germline ends. Germline CDR1 and CDR2: KGHSH and LQKENI. CDR3 length equals 14 residues. CDR3 nucleotide sequence: TGTGCCAGCTCACCTCTTCAGGGAGCCACTGAAGCTTTCTTT. Translating it yields CASSPLQGATEAFF. The full variable domain, with the rest looked up from reference TRBV18 and TRBJ1-1, is NAGVMQNPRHLVRRRGQEARLRCSPMKGHSHVYWYRQLPEEGLKFMVYLQKENIIDESGMPKERFSAEFPKEGPSILRIQQVVRGDSAAYFCASSPLQGATEAFFGQGTRLTVV.

V usage is TRBV18 and J usage is TRBJ2-7; no clear D gene. The germline CDR1 and CDR2 sequences are KGHSH and LQKENI. V was trimmed by 5 bases and J by 5 bases, leaving 13 bases between them. This CDR3 has 13 residues. The CDR3 DNA sequence: TGTGCCAGCTCAGCCCAGCTCGAGAACGAGCAGTACTTC. Residues: CASSAQLENEQYF.

The chain carries TRBV18 and TRBJ1-2, with TRBD1 as a possible D gene (6 bases). Germline V lookup: CDR1 KGHSH, CDR2 LQKENI. Trimming pared 6 bases from V and 0 bases from J, leaving 11 bases between. The CDR3 is made up of 14 amino acids. CDR3 sequence (DNA): TGTGCCAGCTCTCATGACAGGCCTAACTATGGCTACACCTTC. Encoded protein: CASSHDRPNYGYTF.

This clone was recorded once. The genes are TRBV7-9 and TRBJ1-1, with D perhaps matching TRBD1 (6 bases). The germline gives CDR1 SEHNR, CDR2 FQNEAQ (reference sequence). This CDR3 is 16 amino acids long. The V end was cut by 5 bases, the J end by 2 bases, with 18 bases between. In DNA, the CDR3 is TGTGCCAGCAGCGCCGCCAACAGGGCCTTCAACACTGAAGCTTTCTTT. Amino acid sequence: CASSAANRAFNTEAFF.

V usage is TRBV6-5 and J usage is TRBJ1-3; D not certain. The CDR3 totals 16 residues. Deletions cut 0 bases from V and 0 bases from J, with 9 bases between. CDR1 and CDR2 (germline): MNHEY, SVGAGI. The CDR3 bases are TGTGCCAGCAGTTACTCGAGGGCCGGCTCTGGAAACACCATATATTTT. Its translation is CASSYSRAGSGNTIYF.

This clone was picked up one time. V and J are TRBV9 and TRBJ2-1; D uncertain. V lost 0 bases to trimming and J lost 2 bases, with 9 bases between them. CDR3 length equals 15 residues. The germline V gene encodes CDR1 SGDLS and CDR2 YYNGEE. The DNA for the CDR3 is TGTGCCAGCAGCGTAGCGCCCCCCCCCTACAATGAGCAGTTCTTC. Amino acids: CASSVAPPPYNEQFF.

This clone was counted a few times. This rearrangement joins TRBV7-3 to TRBJ1-6; tentative D call: TRBD1 (5 bases). Trimming took off 1 base at V and 7 bases at J, with 11 bases between the two ends. CDR1 is SGHTA, CDR2 FQGTGA, per germline. CDR3 length equals 15 residues. The CDR3 DNA is TGTGCCAGCAGCTTAAGGCAGGACAACAATTCACCCCTCCACTTT. Its translation is CASSLRQDNNSPLHF.

This chain connects TRBV20-1 to TRBJ1-2; D uncertain. The germline V gene encodes CDR1 DFQATT and CDR2 SNEGSKA (reference sequence). The CDR3 loop spans 11 amino acids. The CDR3, as DNA: TGCACCCTCCCCGGGGTAGGCGGCTACACCTTC. Translated: CTLPGVGGYTF.

This clone showed up just a few times. The gene calls are TRBV18 and TRBJ2-7; D is possibly TRBD2 (7 bases). Germline V gene lookup returns CDR1 KGHSH and CDR2 LQKENI. This CDR3 is 14 amino acids long. Trimming cost V 3 bases and J 5 bases, with 14 bases left between them. This chain's CDR3 is CASSPGGGLNEQYF. CDR3 bases: TGTGCCAGCTCACCGGGGGGGGGCCTGAACGAGCAGTACTTC.

The V gene is TRBV5-1, the J gene TRBJ2-3; 8 positions match TRBD2. The junction had 2 bases not matched to a gene; V was cut back by 2 bases and J by 0 bases. The length of the CDR3 is 15 residues. CDR1 is SGHRS, CDR2 YFSETQ, per germline. CDR3: CASSFGRGSTDTQYF. CDR3 DNA sequence: TGCGCCAGCAGCTTCGGGAGGGGTAGCACAGATACGCAGTATTTT.

V is TRBV2 and J is TRBJ1-5; 7 positions match TRBD1. Germline V gene sequence: CDR1 SNHLY, CDR2 FYNNEI. V lost 6 bases and J lost 11; bases outside the gene matches: 13. CDR3 length equals 14 residues. CDR3 sequence reads: CASRLGQAHGAQHF. The DNA of the CDR3 is TGTGCCAGCAGACTAGGACAGGCCCATGGGGCCCAGCATTTT.

The chain combines TRBV18 with TRBJ2-7; D gene uncertain. V was pared by 3 bases and J by 2 bases, with 11 bases between. The germline V gene encodes CDR1 KGHSH and CDR2 LQKENI. The CDR3 contains 14 residues. Written as DNA, the CDR3 is TGTGCCAGCTCACCTTACGAAGGGACCTACGAGCAGTACTTC. It specifies CASSPYEGTYEQYF.

The chain has TRBV6-6 and TRBJ2-5; 7 nucleotides agree with TRBD1. CDR1 and CDR2 (germline): MNHNY, SVGAGI (reference sequence). The CDR3 length is 14 residues. V lost 4 bases and J lost 2; bases outside the gene matches: 4. This CDR3 reads CASSSRQGQETQYF. As DNA, the CDR3 is TGTGCCAGCAGTTCTCGACAGGGACAAGAGACCCAGTACTTC.

Of note for this clone: This CDR3 is also generated by other DNA sequences in the sample. This chain links TRBV27 with TRBJ1-2; 10 bases are shared with TRBD1. Germline assignment: CDR1 MNHEY and CDR2 SMNVEV (reference sequence). The CDR3 extends over 15 amino acids. Germline trimming cut 4 bases from V and 3 bases from J; bases unmatched to any gene: 5. CDR3 in DNA: TGTGCCAGCAGTTCAAGGGACAGGGGCGACTATGGCTACACCTTC. As protein: CASSSRDRGDYGYTF.

The V gene is TRBV19, the J gene TRBJ1-2, with 8 nucleotides matching TRBD1. This CDR3 region has 13 residues. CDR1 and CDR2 from the germline V gene are LNHDA and SQIVND (reference sequence). CDR3 sequence (DNA): TGTGCTACTGGACAGGGTATACGTTATGGCTACACCTTC. Residues: CATGQGIRYGYTF.

The V call is TRBV7-9, the J call TRBJ2-1, with 7 bases lining up with TRBD1. V dropped 8 bases and J dropped 9; count of bases not matched to a gene: 13. The germline V gene encodes CDR1 SEHNR and CDR2 FQNEAQ (reference sequence). The CDR3 runs to 14 residues. The CDR3 DNA sequence: TGTGCCAGCCAAGAAAGACAGGGAAGGGCTGAGCAGTTCTTC. Translation: CASQERQGRAEQFF.

V and J are TRBV11-2 and TRBJ2-1; TRBD2 matches 9 bases. Germline loops: CDR1 SGHAT, CDR2 FQNNGV. The CDR3 covers 17 residues. Trimming at V came to 6 bases and at J to 0 bases, leaving 9 bases not matched to a gene. CDR3 DNA: TGTGCCAGCAGGCCAACTAGCGGGTCAAGCTCCTACAATGAGCAGTTCTTC. The encoded protein is CASRPTSGSSSYNEQFF. Full variable domain (remainder filled in from reference TRBV11-2 and TRBJ2-1): EAGVAQSPRYKIIEKRQSVAFWCNPISGHATLYWYQQILGQGPKLLIQFQNNGVVDDSQLPKDRFSAERLKGVDSTLKIQPAKLEDSAVYLCASRPTSGSSSYNEQFFGPGTRLTVL.

The count of this clone is one. This chain joins TRBV7-9 and TRBJ2-5, with TRBD1 matching over 12 bases. This CDR3 spans 16 amino acids. Germline V CDR1 and CDR2: SEHNR, FQNEAQ (reference sequence). The V and J ends lost 5 bases and 4 bases, in that order; junction bases with no gene match: 8. The CDR3 sequence: CASSRAGTGGPETQYF. For the CDR3, the DNA is TGTGCCAGCAGCCGGGCCGGGACAGGGGGCCCAGAGACCCAGTACTTC.

This chain links TRBV9 with TRBJ1-1, with D perhaps matching TRBD1 (5 bases). The germline V and J ends were trimmed by 3 bases and 2 bases, with 11 bases remaining between them. CDR1 and CDR2 (germline): SGDLS, YYNGEE. This CDR3 is built from 14 residues. This chain's CDR3 is CASSDGAANTEAFF. CDR3 DNA: TGTGCCAGCAGCGACGGGGCTGCCAACACTGAAGCTTTCTTT. Full variable domain (outside the CDR3, taken from reference TRBV9 and TRBJ1-1): DSGVTQTPKHLITATGQRVTLRCSPRSGDLSVYWYQQSLDQGLQFLIQYYNGEERAKGNILERFSAQQFPDLHSELNLSSLELGDSALYFCASSDGAANTEAFFGQGTRLTVV.

The V gene is TRBV10-3, the J gene TRBJ2-7, with D possibly matching TRBD1 (6 bases). The length of the CDR3 is 16 residues. V lost 4 bases, J lost 2 bases, and 18 bases lay in between. CDR1 is ENHRY, CDR2 SYGVKD, per germline. The CDR3 DNA reads TGTGCCATCAGTGCCACCACGGGAACAGGGACCTACGAGCAGTACTTC. This encodes CAISATTGTGTYEQYF.

As for this clone: Different DNA sequences within this sample yield the same CDR3. V usage is TRBV2 and J usage is TRBJ1-2; 7 bases are a match to TRBD1. Looked up from germline, CDR1 is SNHLY and CDR2 is FYNNEI. The CDR3 spans 12 residues. The J segment lost 6 bases and the V segment lost 4 bases, leaving 2 bases of the junction unmatched. CDR3 DNA sequence: TGTGCCAGCAGTGGACAGGGCGATGGCTACACCTTC. Its translation: CASSGQGDGYTF. Full variable domain (rest looked up from reference TRBV2 and TRBJ1-2): EPEVTQTPSHQVTQMGQEVILRCVPISNHLYFYWYRQILGQKVEFLVSFYNNEISEKSEIFDDQFSVERPDGSNFTLKIRSTKLEDSAMYFCASSGQGDGYTFGSGTRLTVV.

The chain combines TRBV30 with TRBJ1-2; 10 bases line up with TRBD1. V shed 2 bases and J 7 bases; nucleotides not matched to a gene: 7. The CDR3 covers 14 residues. CDR1 and CDR2 from the germline V gene are GTSNPN and SVGIG (reference sequence). The CDR3 loop is CAWSPRQGASGYTF. The CDR3 DNA reads as TGTGCCTGGAGTCCCCGACAGGGGGCCTCTGGCTACACCTTC.

The chain has TRBV4-2 and TRBJ1-2, with D perhaps matching TRBD1 (6 bases). The V gene lost 0 bases and the J gene lost 7 bases, with 18 bases spanning the gap. Germline CDR1 is LGHNA and CDR2 is YNFKEQ. The CDR3 runs to 16 residues. The CDR3 DNA follows: TGTGCCAGCAGCCAAGATGGGGGCAGGTCCGAGGGTGGCTACACCTTC. Translating it yields CASSQDGGRSEGGYTF.

This chain uses TRBV7-2 with TRBJ1-1; no clear D gene. V was cut by 5 bases and J by 0 bases, with 7 bases left in between. The CDR3 has 13 residues. CDR1 is SGHTA and CDR2 is FQGNSA in the germline V gene. The chain's CDR3 is CASSQNMNTEAFF. Written as DNA, the CDR3 is TGTGCCAGCAGCCAGAACATGAACACTGAAGCTTTCTTT.

This clone was counted only a few times. The V call is TRBV6-4, the J call TRBJ1-5; perhaps TRBD1 as D (5 bases). The germline V gene encodes CDR1 MRHNA and CDR2 SNTAGT. The CDR3 loop spans 13 amino acids. V was trimmed by 3 bases and J by 7 bases, leaving 10 bases between them. CDR3 loop: CASSEGQLQPQHF. The CDR3 DNA sequence: TGTGCCAGCAGTGAGGGGCAGCTACAGCCCCAGCATTTT.